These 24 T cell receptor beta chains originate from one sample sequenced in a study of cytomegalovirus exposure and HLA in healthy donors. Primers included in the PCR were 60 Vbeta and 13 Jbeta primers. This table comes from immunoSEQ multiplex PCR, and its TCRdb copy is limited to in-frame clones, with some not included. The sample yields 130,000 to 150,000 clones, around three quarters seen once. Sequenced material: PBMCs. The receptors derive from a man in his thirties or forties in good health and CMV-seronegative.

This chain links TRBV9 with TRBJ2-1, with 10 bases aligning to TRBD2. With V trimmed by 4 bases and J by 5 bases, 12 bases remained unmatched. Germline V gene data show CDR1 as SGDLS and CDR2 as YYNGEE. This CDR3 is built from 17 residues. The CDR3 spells CASSSEDWTSGNNEQFF. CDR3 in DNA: TGTGCCAGCAGCTCGGAAGACTGGACTAGCGGAAACAATGAGCAGTTCTTC.

The CDR3 DNA sequence: TGTGCCAGCAGCTTAGATGTCAGCTCCTACGAGCAGTACTTC. This encodes CASSLDVSSYEQYF. The rearrangement joins TRBV11-2 to TRBJ2-7; no clear D gene. Between the trimmed V and J ends, which lost 0 bases and 0 bases, there was a span of 6 bases. This CDR3 region has 14 residues. CDR1 SGHAT and CDR2 FQNNGV come from the germline V gene.

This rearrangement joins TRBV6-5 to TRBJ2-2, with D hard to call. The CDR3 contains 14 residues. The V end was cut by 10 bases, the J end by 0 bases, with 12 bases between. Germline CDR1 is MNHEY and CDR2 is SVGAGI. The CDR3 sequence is CATLSRTNTGELFF. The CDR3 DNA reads TGTGCCACCCTTAGCCGAACGAACACCGGGGAGCTGTTTTTT.

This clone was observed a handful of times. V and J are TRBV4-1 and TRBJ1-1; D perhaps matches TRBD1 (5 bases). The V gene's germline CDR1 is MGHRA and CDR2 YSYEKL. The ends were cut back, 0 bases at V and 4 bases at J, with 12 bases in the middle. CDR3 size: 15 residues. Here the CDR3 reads CASSQDLFGGTEAFF. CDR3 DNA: TGCGCCAGCAGCCAAGATCTTTTCGGGGGCACTGAAGCTTTCTTT.

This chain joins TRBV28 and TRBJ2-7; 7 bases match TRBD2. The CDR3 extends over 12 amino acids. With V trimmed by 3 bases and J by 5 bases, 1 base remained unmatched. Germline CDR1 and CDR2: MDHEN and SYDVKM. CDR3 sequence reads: CASSFAGDEQYF. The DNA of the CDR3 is TGTGCCAGCAGTTTTGCGGGGGACGAGCAGTACTTC.

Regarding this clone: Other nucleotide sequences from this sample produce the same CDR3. The CDR3 protein is CASSLVPGVYEQYF. The CDR3 DNA is TGCGCCAGCAGCTTGGTACCAGGGGTCTACGAGCAGTACTTC. The chain recombines TRBV5-1 with TRBJ2-7, with D possibly TRBD1 on 6 matching bases. The CDR3 is 14 residues long. Germline V lookup: CDR1 SGHRS, CDR2 YFSETQ. V was cut by 0 bases and J by 3 bases, with 10 bases left in between.

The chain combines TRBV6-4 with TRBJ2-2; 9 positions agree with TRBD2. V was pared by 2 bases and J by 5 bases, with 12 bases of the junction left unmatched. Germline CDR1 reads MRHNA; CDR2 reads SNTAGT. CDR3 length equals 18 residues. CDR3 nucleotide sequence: TGTGCCAGCAGTGACCCCTCTGTTGCGGGGGGGCATACCGGGGAGCTGTTTTTT. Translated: CASSDPSVAGGHTGELFF.

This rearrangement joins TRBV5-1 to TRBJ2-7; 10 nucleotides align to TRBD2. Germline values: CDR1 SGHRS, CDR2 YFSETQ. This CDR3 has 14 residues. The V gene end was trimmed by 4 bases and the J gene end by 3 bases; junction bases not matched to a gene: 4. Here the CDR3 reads CASSPGLANYEQYF. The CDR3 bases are TGCGCCAGCAGCCCGGGACTAGCGAACTACGAGCAGTACTTC. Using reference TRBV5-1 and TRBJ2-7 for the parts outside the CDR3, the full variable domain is KAGVTQTPRYLIKTRGQQVTLSCSPISGHRSVSWYQQTPGQGLQFLFEYFSETQRNKGNFPGRFSGRQFSNSRSEMNVSTLELGDSALYLCASSPGLANYEQYFGPGTRLTVT.

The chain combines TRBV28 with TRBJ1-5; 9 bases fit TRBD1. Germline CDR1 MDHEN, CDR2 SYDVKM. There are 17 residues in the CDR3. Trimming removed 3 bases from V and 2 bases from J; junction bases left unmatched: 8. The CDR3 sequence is CASSLLQGARGNQPQHF. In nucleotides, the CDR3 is TGTGCCAGCAGTTTGCTACAGGGGGCGCGAGGCAATCAGCCCCAGCATTTT.

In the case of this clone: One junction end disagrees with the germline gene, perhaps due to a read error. This CDR3 reads CASSVASGGRISTDTQYF. CDR3 nucleotide sequence: TGTGCCAGCAGCGTAGCTAGCGGGGGAAGAATTAGCACAGATACGCAGTATTTT. The V call is TRBV7-9, the J call TRBJ2-3; TRBD2 agrees at 10 bases. This CDR3 comprises 18 residues. Germline CDR1 is SEHNR and CDR2 is FQNEAQ (reference sequence). Full variable domain (remainder filled in from reference TRBV7-9 and TRBJ2-3): DTGVSQNPRHKITKRGQNVTFRCDPISEHNRLYWYRQTLGQGPEFLTYFQNEAQLEKSRLLSDRFSAERPKGSFSTLEIQRTEQGDSAMYLCASSVASGGRISTDTQYFGPGTRLTVL.

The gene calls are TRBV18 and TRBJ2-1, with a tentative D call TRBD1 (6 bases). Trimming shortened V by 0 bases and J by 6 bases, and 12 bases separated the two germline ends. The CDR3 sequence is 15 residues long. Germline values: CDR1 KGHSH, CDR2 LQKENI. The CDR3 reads CASSPPGARGNEQFF. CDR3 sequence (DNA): TGTGCCAGCTCACCACCGGGGGCAAGGGGCAATGAGCAGTTCTTC.

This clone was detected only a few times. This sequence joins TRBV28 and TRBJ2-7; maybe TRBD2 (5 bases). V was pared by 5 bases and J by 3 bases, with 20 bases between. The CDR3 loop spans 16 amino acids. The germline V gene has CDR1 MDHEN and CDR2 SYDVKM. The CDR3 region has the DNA TGTGCCAGCAGTACGGAGGCAAGAGATAACCGCTACGAGCAGTACTTC. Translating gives CASSTEARDNRYEQYF. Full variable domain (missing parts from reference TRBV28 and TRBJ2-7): DVKVTQSSRYLVKRTGEKVFLECVQDMDHENMFWYRQDPGLGLRLIYFSYDVKMKEKGDIPEGYSVSREKKERFSLILESASTNQTSMYLCASSTEARDNRYEQYFGPGTRLTVT.

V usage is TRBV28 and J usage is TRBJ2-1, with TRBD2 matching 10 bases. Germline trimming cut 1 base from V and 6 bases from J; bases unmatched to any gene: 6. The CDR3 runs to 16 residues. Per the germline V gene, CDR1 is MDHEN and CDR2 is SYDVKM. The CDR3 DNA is TGTGCCAGCAGTTTATCGTTAGCGGGGGGCTCCAATGAGCAGTTCTTC. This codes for CASSLSLAGGSNEQFF.

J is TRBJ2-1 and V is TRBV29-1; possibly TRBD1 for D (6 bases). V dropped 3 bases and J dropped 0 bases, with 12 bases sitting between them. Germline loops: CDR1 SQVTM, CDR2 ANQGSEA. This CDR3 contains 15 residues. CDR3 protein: CSVDRQALSYNEQFF. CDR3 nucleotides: TGCAGCGTTGACCGACAGGCCCTCTCCTACAATGAGCAGTTCTTC.

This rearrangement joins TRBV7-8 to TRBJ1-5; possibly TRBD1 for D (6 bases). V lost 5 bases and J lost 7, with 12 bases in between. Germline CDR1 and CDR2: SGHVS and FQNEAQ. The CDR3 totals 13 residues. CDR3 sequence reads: CASSAGGGQPQHF. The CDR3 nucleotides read TGTGCCAGCAGCGCCGGGGGGGGCCAGCCCCAGCATTTT.

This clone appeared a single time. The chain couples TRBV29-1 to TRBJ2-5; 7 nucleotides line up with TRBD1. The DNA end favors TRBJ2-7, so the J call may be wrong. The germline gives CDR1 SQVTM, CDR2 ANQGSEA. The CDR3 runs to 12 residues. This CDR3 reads CSAGQLNYEQYF. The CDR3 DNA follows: TGCAGCGCGGGACAGCTTAACTACGAGCAGTACTTC.

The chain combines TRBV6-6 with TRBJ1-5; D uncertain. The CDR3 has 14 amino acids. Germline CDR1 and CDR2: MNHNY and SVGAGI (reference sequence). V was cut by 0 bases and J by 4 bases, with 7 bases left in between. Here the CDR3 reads CASSYSQVNQPQHF. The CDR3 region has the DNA TGTGCCAGCAGTTACTCGCAGGTAAATCAGCCCCAGCATTTT.

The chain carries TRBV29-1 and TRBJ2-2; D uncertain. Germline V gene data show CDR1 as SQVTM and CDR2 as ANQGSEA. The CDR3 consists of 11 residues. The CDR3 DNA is TGCAGTGCGCTGGCGGTCGGGGAGCTGTTTTTT. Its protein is CSALAVGELFF.

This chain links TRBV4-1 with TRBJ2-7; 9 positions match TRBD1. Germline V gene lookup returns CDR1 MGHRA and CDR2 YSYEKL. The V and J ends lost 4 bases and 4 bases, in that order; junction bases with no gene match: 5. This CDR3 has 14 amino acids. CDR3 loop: CASSLADRGYEQYF. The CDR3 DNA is TGCGCCAGCAGCCTAGCGGACAGGGGATACGAGCAGTACTTC.

The CDR3 protein is CASLAQGGQGYNEQFF. As DNA, the CDR3 is TGTGCCAGCTTGGCCCAGGGGGGACAGGGCTACAATGAGCAGTTCTTC. The chain carries TRBV28 and TRBJ2-1; 9 nucleotides agree with TRBD1. The germline CDR1 and CDR2 sequences are MDHEN and SYDVKM. J lost 3 bases, V lost 8 bases, and 11 bases had no gene match. The CDR3 totals 16 residues.

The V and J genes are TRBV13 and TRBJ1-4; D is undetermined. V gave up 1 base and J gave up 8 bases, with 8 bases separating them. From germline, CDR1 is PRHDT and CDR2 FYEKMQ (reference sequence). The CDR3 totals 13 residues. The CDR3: CASSLAQREKLFF. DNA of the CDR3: TGTGCCAGCAGCTTAGCCCAGAGGGAAAAACTGTTTTTT.

The CDR3 sequence is CATSRDRTEDEQYF. For the CDR3, the DNA is TGTGCCACCAGCAGAGATCGGACAGAGGACGAGCAGTACTTC. This rearrangement joins TRBV15 to TRBJ2-7, with a weak D call TRBD1 (6 bases). The V end was cut by 0 bases, the J end by 5 bases, with 11 bases between. Germline V CDR1 and CDR2: LNHNV, YYDKDF (reference sequence). The length of the CDR3 is 14 residues.

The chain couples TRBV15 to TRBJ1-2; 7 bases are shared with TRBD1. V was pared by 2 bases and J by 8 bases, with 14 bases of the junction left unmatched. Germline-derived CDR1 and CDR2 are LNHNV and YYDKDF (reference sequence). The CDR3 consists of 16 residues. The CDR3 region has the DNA TGTGCCACCAGCAGACCCCCGAGGGGGCGCGCAGGGGGCTACACCTTC. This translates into CATSRPPRGRAGGYTF.

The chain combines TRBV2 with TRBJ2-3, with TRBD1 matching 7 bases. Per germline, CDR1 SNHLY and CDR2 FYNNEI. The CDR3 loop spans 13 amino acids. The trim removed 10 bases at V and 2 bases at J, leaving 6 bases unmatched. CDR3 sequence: CATRDRATDTQYF. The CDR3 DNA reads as TGTGCCACCAGAGACAGGGCCACAGATACGCAGTATTTT.